This TCR beta chain was identified during a study of blood T cell repertoires in COVID-19. At the level of the study: Acute-phase and convalescent COVID-19 samples originated in the United States, Italy and Spain. The cDNA or gDNA used as material had been derived from T cells, B-cell-depleted T cells, or PBMCs.

Source study methods: It was from reference gene primer amplification that nucleated cell counts were estimated. Sequencing was performed with immunoSEQ multiplex PCR; in TCRdb, only in-frame clones are kept and a portion is missing. The DNA gave D and trimming, while V, J and clone size come from that table. The table includes 200,000 to 250,000 clones, around four fifths detected once. The germline gives CDR1 KGHSH, CDR2 LQKENI. The CDR3 covers 15 residues. With V trimmed by 3 bases and J by 9 bases, 8 bases remained unmatched. Sequenced input: peripheral blood. The gene calls are TRBV18 and TRBJ1-6, with 7 bases identical to TRBD1. This sequence was found in a woman between 65 and 79 years old with active or convalescent COVID-19. The CDR3, as DNA: TGTGCCAGCTCACCGAACAGGCAGGGGGGTTCACCCCTCCACTTT. This encodes CASSPNRQGGSPLHF.